This T cell receptor (beta chain) emerged from a study of control samples from healthy donors and cancer patients. The CDR3 runs 16 residues. Trimming cost V 3 bases and J 4 bases; bases outside gene matches: 9. Germline CDR1 MNHEY, CDR2 SVGAGI. Assay used: immunoSEQ multiplex PCR; TCRdb lists only in-frame clones, some missing. This sample yields 150,000 or so clones, of which over 85% are seen a single time; less than 6% belongs to the top ten. The sequencing sample was made of blood. J is TRBJ2-1 and V is TRBV6-5; 7 nucleotides agree with TRBD1. The TCR was taken from a man aged 18 to 35 in good health. The CDR3, as DNA: TGTGCCAGCAGTTATTCACCCGGGACAGTGTACAATGAGCAGTTCTTC. It encodes CASSYSPGTVYNEQFF.